Listed below are T cell receptor beta chains from one sample, sequenced in a study of cytomegalovirus exposure and HLA in healthy donors. The table came from immunoSEQ multiplex PCR; TCRdb's copy has only in-frame clones and leaves some out. The table includes some 140,000 clones, 70% to 90% detected once. Sequences were obtained from PBMCs. The receptors originated from a woman aged 30 to 39 in good health and CMV-seronegative. CDR3s include the opening cysteine and the closing phenylalanine or tryptophan. D genes are given only for firm matches. Size tells how often a clone was seen (once, few, many) or the class of an expanded clone, and some rows leave it out.

v_call: TRBV11-1
d_call: -
j_call: TRBJ1-6
clone_size: -
cdr3_aa: CASSLRELNSPLHF
cdr3_nt: TGTGCCAGCAGCTTAAGGGAGTTAAACTCACCCCTCCACTTT

v_call: TRBV11-2
d_call: -
j_call: TRBJ2-1
clone_size: -
cdr3_aa: CASSIRDSDNEQFF
cdr3_nt: TGTGCCAGCAGCATCCGGGACTCTGACAATGAGCAGTTCTTC

v_call: TRBV6-5
d_call: -
j_call: TRBJ1-1
clone_size: -
cdr3_aa: CASRGRVLNTEAFF
cdr3_nt: TGTGCCAGCAGGGGCAGGGTTTTGAACACTGAAGCTTTCTTT

v_call: TRBV5-1
d_call: -
j_call: TRBJ2-1
clone_size: -
cdr3_aa: CASSLMGSGSYNEQFF
cdr3_nt: TGCGCCAGCAGCTTGATGGGCAGCGGCTCCTACAATGAGCAGTTCTTC

v_call: TRBV5-1
d_call: -
j_call: TRBJ2-6
clone_size: -
cdr3_aa: CASSLVTGFTSGANVLTF
cdr3_nt: TGCGCCAGCAGCTTGGTCACAGGATTTACTTCTGGGGCCAACGTCCTGACTTTC

v_call: TRBV11-1
d_call: -
j_call: TRBJ1-2
clone_size: -
cdr3_aa: CASSDRGEGYTF
cdr3_nt: TGTGCCAGCAGCGACCGTGGAGAGGGCTACACCTTC

v_call: TRBV11-3
d_call: TRBD2
j_call: TRBJ2-5
clone_size: -
cdr3_aa: CASSLAGGRGETQYF
cdr3_nt: TGTGCCAGCAGCTTAGCGGGGGGGCGAGGAGAGACCCAGTACTTC

v_call: TRBV5-1
d_call: TRBD2
j_call: TRBJ2-7
clone_size: -
cdr3_aa: CASSLGSSGLYEQYF
cdr3_nt: TGCGCCAGCAGCTTGGGGTCTAGCGGCCTCTACGAGCAGTACTTC

v_call: TRBV5-6
d_call: TRBD1
j_call: TRBJ1-1
clone_size: few
cdr3_aa: CASSARQGPTEAFF
cdr3_nt: TGTGCCAGCAGCGCCCGACAGGGTCCCACTGAAGCTTTCTTT

v_call: TRBV27
d_call: TRBD1
j_call: TRBJ1-1
clone_size: -
cdr3_aa: CASSPRQGKGRTEAFF
cdr3_nt: TGTGCCAGCAGTCCTCGACAGGGAAAAGGGAGGACTGAAGCTTTCTTT

v_call: TRBV5-1
d_call: -
j_call: TRBJ2-3
clone_size: -
cdr3_aa: CASSLDGEDTQYF
cdr3_nt: TGCGCCAGCAGCTTGGACGGGGAGGATACGCAGTATTTT

v_call: TRBV5-6
d_call: TRBD1
j_call: TRBJ2-3
clone_size: -
cdr3_aa: CASSPDRVSTDTQYF
cdr3_nt: TGTGCCAGCAGCCCTGACAGGGTTAGCACAGATACGCAGTATTTT

v_call: TRBV7-2
d_call: -
j_call: TRBJ1-3
clone_size: -
cdr3_aa: CASSSGGGYSGNTIYF
cdr3_nt: TGTGCCAGCAGCTCGGGAGGGGGATACTCTGGAAACACCATATATTTT

v_call: TRBV13
d_call: TRBD1
j_call: TRBJ1-1
clone_size: -
cdr3_aa: CASSSRQGGLNTEAFF
cdr3_nt: TGTGCCAGCAGCTCCCGACAGGGTGGCCTTAACACTGAAGCTTTCTTT

v_call: TRBV6-1
d_call: TRBD2
j_call: TRBJ2-2
clone_size: -
cdr3_aa: CASSEEAGGPGELFF
cdr3_nt: TGTGCCAGCAGTGAAGAGGCGGGGGGGCCCGGGGAGCTGTTTTTT

v_call: TRBV18
d_call: -
j_call: TRBJ2-7
clone_size: -
cdr3_aa: CASSPRGTVYEQYF
cdr3_nt: TGTGCCAGCTCACCACGCGGGACAGTTTACGAGCAGTACTTC

v_call: TRBV6-5
d_call: TRBD1
j_call: TRBJ2-1
clone_size: -
cdr3_aa: CASSYSDRGLFEQFF
cdr3_nt: TGTGCCAGCAGTTACTCGGACAGGGGGCTCTTTGAGCAGTTCTTC

v_call: TRBV29-1
d_call: TRBD1
j_call: TRBJ1-1
clone_size: -
cdr3_aa: CSVEGKTGQGGAFF
cdr3_nt: TGCAGCGTTGAAGGGAAGACGGGACAGGGAGGAGCTTTCTTT

v_call: TRBV19
d_call: TRBD1
j_call: TRBJ1-1
clone_size: -
cdr3_aa: CASSMKGGAGTEAFF
cdr3_nt: TGTGCCAGTAGTATGAAAGGGGGCGCCGGCACTGAAGCTTTCTTT

v_call: TRBV7-2
d_call: TRBD2
j_call: TRBJ2-3
clone_size: -
cdr3_aa: CASSQGLAADTQYF
cdr3_nt: TGTGCCAGCAGCCAGGGACTAGCGGCAGATACGCAGTATTTT

v_call: TRBV5-1
d_call: -
j_call: TRBJ1-1
clone_size: -
cdr3_aa: CASSLAGSSEAFF
cdr3_nt: TGCGCCAGCAGCTTAGCAGGGTCCTCTGAAGCTTTCTTT

v_call: TRBV7-3
d_call: TRBD1
j_call: TRBJ1-6
clone_size: -
cdr3_aa: CASSLRTGDNSPLHF
cdr3_nt: TGTGCCAGCAGCTTAAGGACAGGGGATAATTCACCCCTCCACTTT

v_call: TRBV18
d_call: TRBD1
j_call: TRBJ2-3
clone_size: -
cdr3_aa: CASSPLTGGRTDTQYF
cdr3_nt: TGTGCCAGCTCACCACTGACAGGGGGGCGCACAGATACGCAGTATTTT

v_call: TRBV7-2
d_call: -
j_call: TRBJ1-2
clone_size: many
cdr3_aa: CASSSVGPNYGYTF
cdr3_nt: TGTGCCAGCAGCTCAGTTGGCCCTAACTATGGCTACACCTTC

v_call: TRBV6-6
d_call: -
j_call: TRBJ2-1
clone_size: -
cdr3_aa: CASSYPTRGLFF
cdr3_nt: TGTGCCAGCAGTTACCCGACTAGAGGGCTGTTCTTC

v_call: TRBV6-6
d_call: TRBD1
j_call: TRBJ1-5
clone_size: few
cdr3_aa: CASSYHRGGNQPQHF
cdr3_nt: TGTGCCAGCAGTTACCACAGGGGAGGCAATCAGCCCCAGCATTTT

v_call: TRBV15
d_call: TRBD1
j_call: TRBJ1-2
clone_size: -
cdr3_aa: CATSRESGTGSGYTF
cdr3_nt: TGTGCCACCAGCAGAGAGTCTGGGACAGGGTCTGGCTACACCTTC

v_call: TRBV7-8
d_call: -
j_call: TRBJ1-5
clone_size: -
cdr3_aa: CASSPRPSNQPQHF
cdr3_nt: TGTGCCAGCAGCCCGAGGCCTAGCAATCAGCCCCAGCATTTT

v_call: TRBV11-1
d_call: TRBD1
j_call: TRBJ1-1
clone_size: -
cdr3_aa: CASSRGTANTEAFF
cdr3_nt: TGTGCCAGCAGCCGCGGGACAGCAAACACTGAAGCTTTCTTT

v_call: TRBV5-4
d_call: TRBD2
j_call: TRBJ2-2
clone_size: -
cdr3_aa: CASSPHGGGTNTGELFF
cdr3_nt: TGTGCCAGCAGCCCCCATGGGGGGGGGACGAACACCGGGGAGCTGTTTTTT

v_call: TRBV19
d_call: TRBD1
j_call: TRBJ2-7
clone_size: -
cdr3_aa: CASSIGSGQGYEQYF
cdr3_nt: TGTGCCAGTAGTATTGGTTCGGGACAGGGCTACGAGCAGTACTTC

v_call: TRBV19
d_call: TRBD1
j_call: TRBJ1-6
clone_size: -
cdr3_aa: CASSRGQGYNSPLHF
cdr3_nt: TGTGCCAGTAGTAGGGGACAGGGGTATAATTCACCCCTCCACTTT

v_call: TRBV27
d_call: TRBD1
j_call: TRBJ1-2
clone_size: -
cdr3_aa: CASSPQTGGAGGYTF
cdr3_nt: TGTGCCAGCAGTCCACAGACAGGGGGCGCGGGTGGCTACACCTTC

v_call: TRBV11-3
d_call: TRBD1
j_call: TRBJ2-7
clone_size: -
cdr3_aa: CASSPSRDRGNEQYF
cdr3_nt: TGTGCCAGCAGCCCAAGCCGGGACAGGGGTAACGAGCAGTACTTC

v_call: TRBV18
d_call: -
j_call: TRBJ1-1
clone_size: -
cdr3_aa: CASSPGLNMNTEAFF
cdr3_nt: TGTGCCAGCTCACCAGGGCTCAACATGAACACTGAAGCTTTCTTT

v_call: TRBV6-1
d_call: TRBD1
j_call: TRBJ2-7
clone_size: -
cdr3_aa: CASTGTGTKEQYF
cdr3_nt: TGTGCCAGCACCGGGACAGGGACCAAAGAGCAGTACTTC

v_call: TRBV9
d_call: -
j_call: TRBJ2-2
clone_size: -
cdr3_aa: CASSVVSGLGELFF
cdr3_nt: TGTGCCAGCAGCGTAGTATCTGGCCTCGGGGAGCTGTTTTTT

v_call: TRBV19
d_call: -
j_call: TRBJ1-2
clone_size: -
cdr3_aa: CASSTTFPDYTNYGYTF
cdr3_nt: TGTGCCAGTAGTACAACCTTCCCAGATTACACTAACTATGGCTACACCTTC

v_call: TRBV30
d_call: -
j_call: TRBJ1-1
clone_size: -
cdr3_aa: CAWSVSAAGAFF
cdr3_nt: TGTGCCTGGAGTGTTTCGGCCGCGGGGGCTTTCTTT

v_call: TRBV19
d_call: -
j_call: TRBJ2-1
clone_size: -
cdr3_aa: CASDSYNEQFF
cdr3_nt: TGTGCCAGTGACTCGTACAATGAGCAGTTCTTC

v_call: TRBV27
d_call: TRBD1
j_call: TRBJ2-1
clone_size: -
cdr3_aa: CASSSGGVSYNEQFF
cdr3_nt: TGTGCCAGCAGTTCAGGGGGTGTCTCCTACAATGAGCAGTTCTTC